The 25 T cell receptor beta chains listed next were all sequenced from one sample in a study of fetal regulatory T cell absence and autoimmunity. Produced via immunoSEQ multiplex PCR; TCRdb's table is partial and in-frame only. In the table there are about 43,000 clones, about 79% of which are singletons. Sequencing used cord blood. The receptor set was obtained from a newborn boy with IPEX syndrome.

In its sample, this clone was seen once. The chain uses TRBV19 and TRBJ1-2; D is possibly TRBD1 (5 bases). The CDR3 extends over 15 amino acids. V was trimmed by 3 bases and J by 7 bases, leaving 18 bases between them. CDR1 is LNHDA, CDR2 SQIVND, per germline (reference sequence). The CDR3 sequence: CASSIPLGREGGYTF. CDR3 DNA: TGTGCCAGTAGTATCCCCCTTGGCAGGGAAGGTGGCTACACCTTC. Full variable domain (remainder filled in from reference TRBV19 and TRBJ1-2): DGGITQSPKYLFRKEGQNVTLSCEQNLNHDAMYWYRQDPGQGLRLIYYSQIVNDFQKGDIAEGYSVSREKKESFPLTVTSAQKNPTAFYLCASSIPLGREGGYTFGSGTRLTVV.

This clone was recorded only once. The chain joins TRBV16 to TRBJ1-5; 11 positions agree with TRBD1. Germline V gives CDR1 KGHSY, CDR2 FQNENV. V trimming: 4 bases; J trimming: 2 bases; junction bases outside the gene matches: 1. This CDR3 comprises 15 residues. CDR3 nucleotide sequence: TGTGCCAGCAGCCGGGACAGGGGGGGCAATCAGCCCCAGCATTTT. Its protein is CASSRDRGGNQPQHF. Based on the CDR3 plus reference TRBV16 and TRBJ1-5, the full variable domain is GEEVAQTPKHLVRGEGQKAKLYCAPIKGHSYVFWYQQVLKNEFKFLISFQNENVFDETGMPKERFSAKCLPNSPCSLEIQATKLEDSAVYFCASSRDRGGNQPQHFGDGTRLSIL.

The rearrangement uses TRBV4-1 and TRBJ2-3, with D tentatively TRBD2 (6 bases). Per germline, CDR1 MGHRA and CDR2 YSYEKL. The CDR3 extends over 15 amino acids. V gave up 2 bases and J gave up 1 base, with 10 bases separating them. CDR3 sequence (DNA): TGCGCCAGCAGCCAACTGGGGGGACGCACAGATACGCAGTATTTT. Amino acids: CASSQLGGRTDTQYF.

The rearrangement links TRBV7-6 to TRBJ1-4; D call uncertain. V shed 5 bases and J shed 0 bases, with 10 bases lying between them. Looked up from germline, CDR1 is SGHVS and CDR2 is FNYEAQ. The CDR3 runs to 15 residues. Written as DNA, the CDR3 is TGTGCCAGCAGCCCCTGGGTTACAACTAATGAAAAACTGTTTTTT. Its translation: CASSPWVTTNEKLFF.

This sequence joins TRBV4-3 and TRBJ2-7; 10 positions match TRBD2. The CDR3 sequence is 17 residues long. Germline trimming cut 1 base from V and 0 bases from J; bases unmatched to any gene: 6. Germline assignment: CDR1 LGHNA and CDR2 YSLEER. The CDR3 bases are TGCGCCAGCAGCCAAGGAACTAGCGGGGCTAGCTCCTACGAGCAGTACTTC. This codes for CASSQGTSGASSYEQYF.

The chain uses TRBV10-3 and TRBJ2-5; no clear D. The CDR3 spans 15 residues. Looked up from germline, CDR1 is ENHRY and CDR2 is SYGVKD. The V gene lost 5 bases and the J gene lost 1 base, with 14 bases spanning the gap. CDR3 region: CAISTSVGSQETQYF. CDR3 coding DNA: TGTGCCATCAGTACCTCCGTGGGCAGCCAAGAGACCCAGTACTTC.

This clone was seen just once. V is TRBV9 and J is TRBJ2-2, with TRBD2 matching 9 bases. V shed 0 bases and J 7 bases; nucleotides not matched to a gene: 4. This CDR3 comprises 15 residues. Germline V CDR1 and CDR2: SGDLS, YYNGEE. The CDR3 sequence: CASSVGSGSVGELFF. CDR3 DNA sequence: TGTGCCAGCAGCGTAGGTAGCGGGAGTGTCGGGGAGCTGTTTTTT. The entire variable domain, with the rest obtained from reference TRBV9 and TRBJ2-2, is as follows: DSGVTQTPKHLITATGQRVTLRCSPRSGDLSVYWYQQSLDQGLQFLIQYYNGEERAKGNILERFSAQQFPDLHSELNLSSLELGDSALYFCASSVGSGSVGELFFGEGSRLTVL.

The sample holds one count of this clone. The chain joins TRBV27 to TRBJ2-6; unclear D gene. Trimming pared 6 bases from V and 2 bases from J, leaving 5 bases between. The germline V gene has CDR1 MNHEY and CDR2 SMNVEV (reference sequence). There are 13 residues in the CDR3. CDR3 loop: CASRAAGANVLTF. In DNA, the CDR3 is TGTGCCAGCAGGGCGGCTGGGGCCAACGTCCTGACTTTC.

This chain uses TRBV5-1 with TRBJ2-6, with no clear D. V was trimmed by 3 bases and J by 4 bases, leaving 17 bases between them. Germline V CDR1 and CDR2: SGHRS, YFSETQ. The CDR3 covers 17 residues. The CDR3 DNA reads as TGCGCCAGCAGCTCCAAACCCGGGTCTGGAGGGGCCAACGTCCTGACTTTC. Its protein is CASSSKPGSGGANVLTF. Looking up the rest from reference TRBV5-1 and TRBJ2-6 gives the full variable domain: KAGVTQTPRYLIKTRGQQVTLSCSPISGHRSVSWYQQTPGQGLQFLFEYFSETQRNKGNFPGRFSGRQFSNSRSEMNVSTLELGDSALYLCASSSKPGSGGANVLTFGAGSRLTVL.

V is TRBV30 and J is TRBJ2-1, with a possible D match to TRBD1 (6 bases). CDR1 is GTSNPN, CDR2 SVGIG, per germline (reference sequence). This CDR3 contains 14 residues. V lost 0 bases and J 7 bases, leaving 13 bases between the germline ends. CDR3: CAWSVGGNGNEQFF. The DNA for the CDR3 is TGTGCCTGGAGTGTAGGGGGTAATGGTAATGAGCAGTTCTTC. The variable domain in full, with the rest retrieved from reference TRBV30 and TRBJ2-1, is SQTIHQWPATLVQPVGSPLSLECTVEGTSNPNLYWYRQAAGRGLQLLFYSVGIGQISSEVPQNLSASRPQDRQFILSSKKLLLSDSGFYLCAWSVGGNGNEQFFGPGTRLTVL.

This clone was observed a handful of times. The gene calls are TRBV2 and TRBJ2-7, with 8 bases lining up with TRBD1. The length of the CDR3 is 13 residues. Trimming removed 8 bases from V and 2 bases from J; junction bases left unmatched: 5. The germline V gene encodes CDR1 SNHLY and CDR2 FYNNEI. The CDR3 protein is CASLDRVTYEQYF. The DNA for the CDR3 is TGTGCCAGCCTGGACAGGGTCACCTACGAGCAGTACTTC.

The chain uses TRBV5-4 and TRBJ2-3; perhaps TRBD2 as D (5 bases). The V end lost 4 bases, the J end lost 2 bases, and 11 bases lay between the germline ends. Germline V gene sequence: CDR1 SGHNT, CDR2 YYREEE (reference sequence). This CDR3 has 14 amino acids. The CDR3 sequence: CASSLLGNTDTQYF. The CDR3 DNA follows: TGTGCCAGCAGCCTGCTCGGGAACACAGATACGCAGTATTTT.

The chain joins TRBV27 to TRBJ1-1, with TRBD1 matching over 10 bases. The germline gives CDR1 MNHEY, CDR2 SMNVEV (reference sequence). This CDR3 has 13 amino acids. J lost 10 bases, V lost 2 bases, and 4 bases had no gene match. CDR3 DNA sequence: TGTGCCAGCAGTTTAAGGGACAGGGGTCGAGCTTTCTTT. It translates to CASSLRDRGRAFF.

This rearrangement joins TRBV6-1 to TRBJ2-7, with TRBD1 matching over 7 bases. Trimming took 10 bases from V and 7 from J; bases not matched to a gene: 7. This CDR3 has 11 residues. CDR1 and CDR2 (germline): MNHNS, SASEGT. The CDR3 reads CATDREWEQYF. The CDR3 coding sequence is TGTGCCACCGACAGGGAATGGGAGCAGTACTTC.

The CDR3 DNA reads as TGTGCCAGCAGCCTCCGGGACAGGGGGCCCCCTGAAGCTTTCTTT. Its protein product is CASSLRDRGPPEAFF. The genes are TRBV7-9 and TRBJ1-1; 12 bases map to TRBD1. In germline, CDR1 is SEHNR, CDR2 FQNEAQ (reference sequence). Trimming cost V 5 bases and J 6 bases; bases outside gene matches: 7. The CDR3 spans 15 residues. The full variable domain, with the rest looked up from reference TRBV7-9 and TRBJ1-1, is DTGVSQNPRHKITKRGQNVTFRCDPISEHNRLYWYRQTLGQGPEFLTYFQNEAQLEKSRLLSDRFSAERPKGSFSTLEIQRTEQGDSAMYLCASSLRDRGPPEAFFGQGTRLTVV.

In this sample, this clone turned up once. The chain is built from TRBV2 and TRBJ2-1; the D gene is possibly TRBD2 (7 bases). The CDR3 spans 13 residues. Germline-derived CDR1 and CDR2 are SNHLY and FYNNEI. V gave up 3 bases and J gave up 8 bases, with 11 bases separating them. The CDR3 sequence is CASSDEGGDEQFF. As DNA, the CDR3 is TGTGCCAGCAGTGATGAAGGGGGGGATGAGCAGTTCTTC.

The rearrangement uses TRBV27 and TRBJ2-1, with D perhaps being TRBD1 or TRBD2 (5 bases each). This CDR3 contains 18 residues. V shed 6 bases and J shed 0 bases, with 21 bases lying between them. The germline V gene has CDR1 MNHEY and CDR2 SMNVEV (reference sequence). CDR3 in DNA: TGTGCCAGCAGGCCACTACGAGGGGTAGATAGCTCCTACAATGAGCAGTTCTTC. It is translated as CASRPLRGVDSSYNEQFF.

The chain employs TRBV18 and TRBJ1-1; unclear D gene. Germline-derived CDR1 and CDR2 are KGHSH and LQKENI. The CDR3 extends over 13 amino acids. The ends were cut back, 2 bases at V and 3 bases at J, with 7 bases in the middle. The CDR3 DNA reads TGTGCCAGCTCACCAGTCGGGGACACTGAAGCTTTCTTT. The encoded protein is CASSPVGDTEAFF.

The chain carries TRBV7-8 and TRBJ1-4; D unresolved. V shed 5 bases and J shed 5 bases, with 15 bases lying between them. Germline CDR1 SGHVS, CDR2 FQNEAQ. The CDR3 consists of 15 residues. In DNA form, the CDR3 reads TGTGCCAGCAGCCCTCGAGAGGACCAAAATGAAAAACTGTTTTTT. It codes for CASSPREDQNEKLFF.

The chain joins TRBV25-1 to TRBJ2-7; perhaps D is TRBD1 or TRBD2 (6 bases each). Germline lookup yields CDR1 MGHDK and CDR2 SYGVNS. The CDR3 extends over 18 amino acids. V was clipped by 0 bases and J by 4 bases, with 22 bases between them. Here the CDR3 reads CASSEYFPRQEGGYEQYF. In DNA form, the CDR3 reads TGTGCCAGCAGTGAATACTTCCCTAGACAGGAGGGTGGTTACGAGCAGTACTTC.

This clone came up a few times. The CDR3 spells CASSQGLAGGIEQYF. The CDR3 coding sequence is TGCGCCAGCAGCCAAGGACTAGCGGGAGGAATCGAGCAGTACTTC. J is TRBJ2-7 and V is TRBV4-1; TRBD2 matches 13 bases. With V trimmed by 1 base and J by 6 bases, 3 bases remained unmatched. The CDR3 loop spans 15 amino acids. CDR1 is MGHRA and CDR2 is YSYEKL in the germline V gene.

The rearrangement links TRBV30 to TRBJ2-7, with D possibly being TRBD1 or TRBD2 (5 bases each). Germline V lookup: CDR1 GTSNPN, CDR2 SVGIG (reference sequence). This CDR3 contains 13 residues. Trimming took off 6 bases at V and 0 bases at J, with 12 bases between the two ends. The CDR3: CACTGTSSYEQYF. The CDR3 bases are TGTGCCTGTACCGGGACGAGCTCCTACGAGCAGTACTTC.

This chain connects TRBV9 to TRBJ1-5, with D possibly being TRBD1 (5 bases). The length of the CDR3 is 14 residues. The V end lost 4 bases, the J end lost 7 bases, and 15 bases lay between the germline ends. Germline assignment: CDR1 SGDLS and CDR2 YYNGEE. CDR3 nucleotides: TGTGCCAGCAGCCGGGGGGGGTCAACCCAGCCCCAGCATTTT. It codes for CASSRGGSTQPQHF.

As DNA, the CDR3 is TGTGCCAGCAGCTTACCTCGTATCAATGAGCAGTTCTTC. Translated, it gives CASSLPRINEQFF. V is TRBV11-2 and J is TRBJ2-1; D call uncertain. This CDR3 contains 13 residues. V was cut by 2 bases and J by 6 bases, with 8 bases left in between. Germline V gene data show CDR1 as SGHAT and CDR2 as FQNNGV.

The chain carries TRBV5-1 and TRBJ2-5; no clear D gene. The V end lost 2 bases, the J end lost 5 bases, and 7 bases lay between the germline ends. CDR1 and CDR2 from the germline V gene are SGHRS and YFSETQ. This CDR3 is 12 amino acids long. As DNA, the CDR3 is TGCGCCAGCAGCTTTAGCCCGGAGACCCAGTACTTC. As protein: CASSFSPETQYF.